This entry lists 9 T cell receptor beta chains sequenced from one sample in a study of T cells in tumors after PD-1 blockade. The protocol was immunoSEQ multiplex PCR, while the TCRdb copy is restricted to in-frame clones and leaves out a portion. The sample has 35,000 or so clones, around 80% seen once. Material: PBMCs, obtained before anti-PD-1 treatment. Receptors were obtained from a human donor with basal cell carcinoma.

V and J are TRBV24-1 and TRBJ2-7; D remains unclear. V was shortened by 3 bases and J by 3 bases, with 11 bases between the two germline ends. The germline CDR1 and CDR2 sequences are KGHDR and SFDVKD. The CDR3 spans 14 residues. CDR3 protein: CATSDPTRSYEQYF. The CDR3 coding sequence is TGTGCCACCAGTGATCCGACACGTAGCTACGAGCAGTACTTC.

In this sample, this clone turned up many times. The V and J genes are TRBV7-9 and TRBJ2-7; 7 bases align to TRBD1. This CDR3 spans 14 amino acids. CDR1 SEHNR and CDR2 FQNEAQ come from the germline V gene (reference sequence). With 5 bases clipped from V and 5 bases from J, the junction kept 9 bases outside the gene matches. The CDR3 DNA sequence: TGTGCCAGCAGCCCCCCGGACAGGTTTGACGAGCAGTACTTC. It yields the protein CASSPPDRFDEQYF.

The V gene is TRBV27, the J gene TRBJ1-3; D gene unclear. This CDR3 comprises 13 residues. Germline V lookup: CDR1 MNHEY, CDR2 SMNVEV (reference sequence). Trimming removed 2 bases from V and 2 bases from J, with 4 bases in between. This CDR3 is CASSLGPGNTIYF. The CDR3 DNA follows: TGTGCCAGCAGTTTAGGGCCTGGAAACACCATATATTTT.

This clone came up once. V and J are TRBV24-1 and TRBJ2-5; 7 bases are shared with TRBD2. Germline trimming cut 2 bases from V and 4 bases from J; bases unmatched to any gene: 9. The CDR3 sequence is 16 residues long. CDR1 and CDR2 (germline): KGHDR, SFDVKD. The CDR3 bases are TGTGCCACCAGTGATTCGCGACCGGGGGGTGGAGAGACCCAGTACTTC. It translates to CATSDSRPGGGETQYF.

The chain employs TRBV6-2 or TRBV6-3 and TRBJ2-7; TRBD1 matches at 9 bases. Looked up from germline, CDR1 is MNHEY and CDR2 is SVGEGT. This CDR3 comprises 13 residues. The ends lost 1 base at V and 7 bases at J; junction bases unmatched: 2. The CDR3 region is CASSYLTGGEQYF. The DNA for the CDR3 is TGTGCCAGCAGTTACTTGACAGGGGGTGAGCAGTACTTC.

The V gene is TRBV6-5, the J gene TRBJ1-1; a possible D gene is TRBD1 (5 bases). The CDR3 is made up of 13 amino acids. V lost 7 bases, J lost 5 bases, and 14 bases lay in between. CDR1 and CDR2 (germline): MNHEY, SVGAGI. DNA of the CDR3: TGTGCCAGCATGCCCCCGGGGGTTACTGAAGCTTTCTTT. It encodes CASMPPGVTEAFF.

Written as DNA, the CDR3 is TGTGCCAGCAGTGATCAGATGGGAGGGGGGAACACTGAAGCTTTCTTT. It codes for CASSDQMGGGNTEAFF. The rearrangement links TRBV25-1 to TRBJ1-1, with D perhaps TRBD1 (6 bases). Trimming took 3 bases from V and 1 from J, leaving 15 bases between them. The CDR3 is made up of 16 amino acids. CDR1 MGHDK and CDR2 SYGVNS come from the germline V gene. The full variable domain, completed using reference TRBV25-1 and TRBJ1-1, is EADIYQTPRYLVIGTGKKITLECSQTMGHDKMYWYQQDPGMELHLIHYSYGVNSTEKGDLSSESTVSRIRTEHFPLTLESARPSHTSQYLCASSDQMGGGNTEAFFGQGTRLTVV.

The rearrangement joins TRBV4-1 to TRBJ1-2; 7 bases line up with TRBD1. Losses at the gene ends were 4 bases for V and 2 bases for J; bases not matched to a gene: 1. The CDR3 covers 13 residues. Germline V gene data show CDR1 as MGHRA and CDR2 as YSYEKL. CDR3: CASSLDRNYGYTF. The CDR3 DNA reads as TGCGCCAGCAGCCTGGACAGGAACTATGGCTACACCTTC.

This chain uses TRBV21-1 with TRBJ1-3; TRBD1 is the table's D call, not checked against the DNA. TRBV21-1 is given as a pseudogene. The CDR3 runs 13 residues. The CDR3 here is CASKGVRGNTIYF. The CDR3 DNA is TGTGCCAGCAAGGGGGTCCGGGGAAACACCATATATTTT.